The sequence of this T cell receptor (beta chain) was determined in a study of blood T cell repertoires in COVID-19. Profiling relied on immunoSEQ multiplex PCR, and the TCRdb table lists in-frame clones only, not all of them. The data hold hundreds of thousands of clones, with around nine tenths observed a single time. V gave up 10 bases and J gave up 0 bases, with 7 bases separating them. The germline V gene has CDR1 MNHNY and CDR2 SVGAGI (reference sequence). The CDR3 spans 13 residues. The chain links TRBV6-6 to TRBJ2-6; possible D gene TRBD1, 6 bases. Source material: peripheral blood. This TCR came from a woman aged 55-69 years who had recovered from COVID-19. CDR3 amino acids: CAIQGSGANVLTF. The CDR3 DNA reads TGTGCCATACAGGGCTCTGGGGCCAACGTCCTGACTTTC.